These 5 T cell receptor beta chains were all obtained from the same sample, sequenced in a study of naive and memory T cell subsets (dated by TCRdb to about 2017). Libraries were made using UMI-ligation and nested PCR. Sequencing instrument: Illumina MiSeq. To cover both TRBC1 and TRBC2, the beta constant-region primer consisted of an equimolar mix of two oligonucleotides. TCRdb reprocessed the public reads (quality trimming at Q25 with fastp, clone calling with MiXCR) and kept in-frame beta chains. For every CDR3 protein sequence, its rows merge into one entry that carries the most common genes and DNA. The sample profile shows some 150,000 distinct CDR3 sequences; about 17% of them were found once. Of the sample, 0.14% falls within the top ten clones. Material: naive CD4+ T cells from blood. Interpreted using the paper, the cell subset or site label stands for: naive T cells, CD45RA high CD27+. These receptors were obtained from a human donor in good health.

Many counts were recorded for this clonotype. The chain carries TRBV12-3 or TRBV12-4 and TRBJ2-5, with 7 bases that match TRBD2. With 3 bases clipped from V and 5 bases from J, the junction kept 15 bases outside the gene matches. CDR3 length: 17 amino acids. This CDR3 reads CASSFGSGGTRIETQYF. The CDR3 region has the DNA TGTGCCAGCAGTTTTGGGTCGGGAGGCACGAGGATCGAGACCCAGTACTTC.

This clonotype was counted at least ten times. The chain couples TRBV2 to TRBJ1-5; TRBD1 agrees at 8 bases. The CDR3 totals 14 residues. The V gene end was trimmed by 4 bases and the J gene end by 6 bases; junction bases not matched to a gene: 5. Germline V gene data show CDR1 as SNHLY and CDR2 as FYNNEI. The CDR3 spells CASSVIQGVQPQHF. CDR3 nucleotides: TGTGCCAGCAGTGTCATACAGGGGGTTCAGCCCCAGCATTTT.

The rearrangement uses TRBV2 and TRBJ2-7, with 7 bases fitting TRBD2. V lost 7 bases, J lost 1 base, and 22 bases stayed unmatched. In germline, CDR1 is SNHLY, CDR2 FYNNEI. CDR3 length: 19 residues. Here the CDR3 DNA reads TGTGCCAGCATAAACCGGTGGCTAGCGGTAGCCTCACAATCCTACGAGCAGTACTTC. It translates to CASINRWLAVASQSYEQYF.

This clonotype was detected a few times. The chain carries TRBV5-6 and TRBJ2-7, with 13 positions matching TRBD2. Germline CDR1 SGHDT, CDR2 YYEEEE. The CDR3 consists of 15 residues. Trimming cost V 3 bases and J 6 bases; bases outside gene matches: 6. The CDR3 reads CASSSGTSGTGEQYF. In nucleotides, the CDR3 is TGTGCCAGCAGCTCTGGGACTAGCGGGACCGGCGAGCAGTACTTC. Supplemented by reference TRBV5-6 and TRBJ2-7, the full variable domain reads DAGVTQSPTHLIKTRGQQVTLRCSPKSGHDTVSWYQQALGQGPQFIFQYYEEEERQRGNFPDRFSGHQFPNYSSELNVNALLLGDSALYLCASSSGTSGTGEQYFGPGTRLTVT.

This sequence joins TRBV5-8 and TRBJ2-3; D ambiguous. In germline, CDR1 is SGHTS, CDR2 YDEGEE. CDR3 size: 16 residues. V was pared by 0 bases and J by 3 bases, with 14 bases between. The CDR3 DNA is TGTGCCAGCAGCTTGGTCGTCAGCACTGGGACAGATACGCAGTATTTT. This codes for CASSLVVSTGTDTQYF.